A selection of T cell receptor beta chains follows, all from one sample in a study of cytomegalovirus exposure and HLA in healthy donors. The table came from immunoSEQ multiplex PCR; TCRdb's copy has only in-frame clones and leaves some out. The sample consists of 150,000 to 200,000 clones, 84% of them appearing once. The specimen sequenced was PBMCs. These TCRs come from a man aged 18 to 30 in good health and CMV-seropositive. The CDR3 runs from the conserved cysteine through the conserved F or W. A D gene is named only where the DNA matches it firmly. Only part of the rows carry a size: once, few, many, or a class if the clone is expanded.

TRBJ1-4 TRBD1 NA TRBV28 TGTGCCAGCAGCCCCCCGGGTGGGACAGGGCATGAAAAACTGTTTTTT CASSPPGGTGHEKLFF
TRBJ1-1 NA NA TRBV14 TGTGCCAGCAGCCCTGCTGAGGGATTTAACACTGAAGCTTTCTTT CASSPAEGFNTEAFF
TRBJ2-5 TRBD2 NA TRBV6-5 TGTGCCAGCAGTTACTTAGCGGGAGGAGGAGAGACCCAGTACTTC CASSYLAGGGETQYF
TRBJ1-4 TRBD1 NA TRBV28 TGTGCCAGCAGTTCACCGGGACAGGGAACAACTAATGAAAAACTGTTTTTT CASSSPGQGTTNEKLFF
TRBJ2-7 TRBD2 NA TRBV27 TGTGCCAGCAGTATTTCTAGCGGGACTTACGAGCAGTACTTC CASSISSGTYEQYF
TRBJ2-2 NA NA TRBV7-3 TGTGCCAGCAGCTTAAGCGGGTCCGGGGAGCTGTTTTTT CASSLSGSGELFF
TRBJ1-4 TRBD1 NA TRBV6-1 TGTGCCAGCAGTGACCTGACAGGGCAAAATGAAAAACTGTTTTTT CASSDLTGQNEKLFF
TRBJ2-2 TRBD2 NA TRBV7-9 TGTGCCAGCAGCTTAGCGGGGAGGGCCGGGGAGCTGTTTTTT CASSLAGRAGELFF
TRBJ2-7 TRBD1 NA TRBV15 TGTGCCACCAGCGCCCGGACAGGACTCTACGAGCAGTACTTC CATSARTGLYEQYF
TRBJ1-1 NA NA TRBV6-5 TGTGCCAGCAGTTACTCGAAACAGAGTGAAGCTTTCTTT CASSYSKQSEAFF
TRBJ1-1 NA NA TRBV19 TGTGCCAGTAGACAGGGTTTTACTGAAGCTTTCTTT CASRQGFTEAFF
TRBJ2-7 NA NA TRBV4-3 TGCGCCAGCAGCCAGGCAGCGCTTCCTTTTGAGTCCGAGACTTGGGAGCAGTACTTC CASSQAALPFESETWEQYF
TRBJ2-3 TRBD1 NA TRBV7-9 TGTGCCAGCAGCTTAGGACAGGGGACGCAGTATTTT CASSLGQGTQYF
TRBJ2-2 TRBD2 NA TRBV7-2 TGTGCCAGCAGCTACACTAGCGGGAGGGCCGGGGAGCTGTTTTTT CASSYTSGRAGELFF
TRBJ2-3 NA NA TRBV10-1 TGCGCCAGCAGTCCGATAGCTAGCACAGATACGCAGTATTTT CASSPIASTDTQYF
TRBJ2-3 TRBD2 NA TRBV9 TGTGCCAGCAGCCCCGGGGGGGTGGCAGATACGCAGTATTTT CASSPGGVADTQYF
TRBJ2-3 TRBD2 NA TRBV27 TGTGCCAGCAACTCTCTAGCGGGAGTGAACCCAGATACGCAGTATTTT CASNSLAGVNPDTQYF
TRBJ2-1 NA NA TRBV5-4 TGTGCCAGCAGCCCTCCACCTCATGGGAGTATGAATGAGCAGTTCTTC CASSPPPHGSMNEQFF
TRBJ2-1 NA few TRBV15 TGTGCCACCAGCAGAGATTTTGGGGGGACTGAGCAGTTCTTC CATSRDFGGTEQFF
TRBJ2-2 NA NA TRBV5-1 TGCGCCAGCAGCCTAATAGCCTCGAACACCGGGGAGCTGTTTTTT CASSLIASNTGELFF
TRBJ2-2 TRBD2 NA TRBV9 TGTGCCAGCAGCGCCGCGCGACTAGCGGGAGATAACACCGGGGAGCTGTTTTTT CASSAARLAGDNTGELFF
TRBJ2-1 NA NA TRBV27 TGTGCCAGCAGTTTATCGGATAGGGGCAATGAGCAGTTCTTC CASSLSDRGNEQFF
TRBJ2-3 TRBD1 NA TRBV25-1 TGTGCCAGCAGTGAATGGGACAGGATCACAGATACGCAGTATTTT CASSEWDRITDTQYF
TRBJ2-1 TRBD2 NA TRBV7-3 TGTGCCAGCAGCGATCCCCCTAGCGGGTACAATGAGCAGTTCTTC CASSDPPSGYNEQFF
TRBJ2-7 TRBD1 once TRBV30 TGTGCCTGGAGTCGGGTTACAGGGGGCGCGAACTACGAGCAGTACTTC CAWSRVTGGANYEQYF
TRBJ2-7 TRBD1 NA TRBV5-1 TGCGCCAGCAGCCCGGGACAGTCCTACGAGCAGTACTTC CASSPGQSYEQYF
TRBJ2-1 NA NA TRBV10-3 TGTGCCATCAGTGAGTCCCCGTTCCAGGAGCAGTTCTTC CAISESPFQEQFF
TRBJ2-7 TRBD2 NA TRBV30 TGTGCCTTATACGCCCGACTAGCGACCGACGAGCAGTACTTC CALYARLATDEQYF
TRBJ2-3 TRBD2 NA TRBV7-3 TGTGCCAGCAGTTGGGGTCCTAGCGGGAGCACAGATACGCAGTATTTT CASSWGPSGSTDTQYF
TRBJ2-7 TRBD1 NA TRBV28 TGTGCCAGTGTAGAACAGGGGAACTACGAGCAGTACTTC CASVEQGNYEQYF
TRBJ2-3 TRBD1 NA TRBV7-9 TGTGCCAGCAGCCCGGACAGGGATGACACAGATACGCAGTATTTT CASSPDRDDTDTQYF
TRBJ2-1 NA NA TRBV25-1 TGTGCCAGCAGCCCCCCTTTGCGCTCCTACAATGAGCAGTTCTTC CASSPPLRSYNEQFF
TRBJ2-7 NA once TRBV2 TGTGCCAGCAGTCAAGACACAGGTTCCTACGAGCAGTACTTC CASSQDTGSYEQYF
TRBJ2-2 NA NA TRBV7-2 TGTGCCAGCAGCTTAGTCTATGGGGAGCTGTTTTTT CASSLVYGELFF
TRBJ2-5 TRBD2 NA TRBV29-1 TGCAGCGTTGAGGCGGGAGGAGCGGGAGGGCCGGGGGAGACCCAGTACTTC CSVEAGGAGGPGETQYF
TRBJ1-4 TRBD1 NA TRBV28 TGTGCCAGCAGTTTCGGCAGGGGGCCAACTAATGAAAAACTGTTTTTT CASSFGRGPTNEKLFF
TRBJ1-2 NA NA TRBV27 TGTGCCAGCAGTTTAACAGGGTTGCGGGGCTACACCTTC CASSLTGLRGYTF